The text below deals with one T cell receptor (beta chain). The antigen is unknown. CDR3 length equals 15 residues. Per germline, CDR1 SGHTA and CDR2 FQGNSA. V lost 2 bases and J 1 base, leaving 8 bases between the germline ends. This specimen belongs to a study of T-cell memory formation after mild COVID-19. In the study overall: Largely, the TCR clusters proved donor specific.

MiXCR, applied by TCRdb to the 5' RACE reads, yields one record per CDR3 protein. This sample has under 300,000 distinct CDR3 sequences; approximately 16% occur once, and the top ten carry approximately 3.5%. General study points: Researchers report contracting CD4+ clones mostly in CM and EM, with CD8+ clones in EMRA. Clones contracting across day 15 to 85 had a balanced CD4/CD8 profile; later expanding clones leaned CD4+.

The sequenced material came from PBMCs or a T cell subset sorted from them (not recorded which). V gene TRBV7-2 combines with J gene TRBJ1-4; D is uncertain. The clonotype originates from a young man who had mild COVID-19 (a few samples of this study predate the infection). Cell type and time point are not known. Written as DNA, the CDR3 is TGTGCCAGCAGCTTATATCGTGGAACTAATGAAAAACTGTTTTTT. Residues: CASSLYRGTNEKLFF.